Listed here are 10 T cell receptor beta chains from one sample, sequenced in a study of T cell changes during pregnancy in multiple sclerosis. Profiled with immunoSEQ multiplex PCR; TCRdb holds only in-frame clones, not every one. The sample yields under 150,000 clones, about 95% seen once. The source was peripheral blood, collected after pregnancy. These receptor sequences come from a female donor with multiple sclerosis, enrolled in a pregnancy study.

This clone has just one count. The rearrangement links TRBV5-8 to TRBJ2-1; 7 nucleotides align to TRBD1. Germline lookup yields CDR1 SGHTS and CDR2 YDEGEE. The V gene end was trimmed by 2 bases and the J gene end by 5 bases; junction bases not matched to a gene: 7. This CDR3 contains 15 residues. Here the CDR3 reads CASSLGDRAHNEQFF. The CDR3 DNA reads as TGTGCCAGCAGCTTAGGAGACAGGGCGCACAATGAGCAGTTCTTC.

The rearrangement uses TRBV5-1 and TRBJ2-3; 8 positions agree with TRBD1. After removal of 1 base from V and 6 bases from J, the junction contained 13 bases not matched to a gene. The CDR3 extends over 17 amino acids. Germline CDR1 reads SGHRS; CDR2 reads YFSETQ. The CDR3 sequence: CASSLLIRAGGPDTQYF. In DNA form, the CDR3 reads TGCGCCAGCAGCTTGCTTATTCGGGCAGGGGGCCCGGATACGCAGTATTTT.

The CDR3 region has the DNA TGTGCCAGCAGTTACGGGACAGTGTATGGCTACACCTTC. This codes for CASSYGTVYGYTF. This rearrangement joins TRBV28 to TRBJ1-2; 7 bases agree with TRBD1. This CDR3 spans 13 amino acids. Per germline, CDR1 MDHEN and CDR2 SYDVKM. The ends lost 4 bases at V and 5 bases at J; junction bases unmatched: 4.

The rearrangement joins TRBV2 to TRBJ2-5; 7 bases line up with TRBD2. CDR1 SNHLY and CDR2 FYNNEI come from the germline V gene. This CDR3 region has 14 residues. V was clipped by 7 bases and J by 2 bases; unmatched bases: 7. CDR3 nucleotides: TGTGCCAGCAATGCGGGAGTGGGGCAAGAGACCCAGTACTTC. This translates into CASNAGVGQETQYF.

In its sample, this clone was seen once. The rearrangement links TRBV27 to TRBJ2-7; TRBD1 aligns across 10 bases. The V segment lost 4 bases and the J segment 4 bases; nucleotides outside the gene matches: 4. The germline CDR1 and CDR2 sequences are MNHEY and SMNVEV (reference sequence). The CDR3 sequence is 14 residues long. The CDR3 reads CASSYGTGDYEQYF. The CDR3 DNA sequence: TGTGCCAGCAGTTACGGGACAGGGGATTACGAGCAGTACTTC.

This clone was detected once. This rearrangement joins TRBV19 to TRBJ2-5; D perhaps matches TRBD2 (6 bases). Deletions cut 1 base from V and 6 bases from J, with 15 bases between. Germline-derived CDR1 and CDR2 are LNHDA and SQIVND (reference sequence). The CDR3 sequence is 15 residues long. In DNA form, the CDR3 reads TGTGCCAGTAGTATAGTCGAGGAGGGGTGGAAGACCCAGTACTTC. Translation: CASSIVEEGWKTQYF.

The table lists this clone with a count of one. This chain links TRBV19 with TRBJ1-1; D uncertain. Per the germline V gene, CDR1 is LNHDA and CDR2 is SQIVND (reference sequence). The V and J ends lost 7 bases and 1 base respectively, with 10 bases between them. There are 13 residues in the CDR3. CDR3 DNA sequence: TGTGCCAGTAACGCTCGGGGGAACACTGAAGCTTTCTTT. Its translation is CASNARGNTEAFF.

This chain connects TRBV6-4 to TRBJ2-1; D not certain. Germline assignment: CDR1 MRHNA and CDR2 SNTAGT. This CDR3 region has 15 residues. The V end was cut by 5 bases, the J end by 7 bases, with 18 bases between. CDR3 coding DNA: TGTGCCAGCAGTACTACCAGCAAGAGCTGGAATGAGCAGTTCTTC. Translating gives CASSTTSKSWNEQFF.

The V call is TRBV14, the J call TRBJ2-7, with a possible D match to TRBD2 (5 bases). Deletions cut 4 bases from V and 1 base from J, with 14 bases between. Germline V lookup: CDR1 SGHDN, CDR2 FVKESK. This CDR3 has 15 residues. The CDR3 DNA reads TGTGCCAGCAGCCTCGAAGGAGCGGAATCCTACGAGCAGTACTTC. Its translation is CASSLEGAESYEQYF.

This chain connects TRBV2 to TRBJ2-1, with 12 bases identical to TRBD2. This CDR3 comprises 14 residues. Looked up from germline, CDR1 is SNHLY and CDR2 is FYNNEI. The J segment lost 6 bases and the V segment lost 10 bases, leaving 7 bases of the junction unmatched. As DNA, the CDR3 is TGTGCCAATGCGCGGACTAGCGGGATCAATGAGCAGTTCTTC. It yields the protein CANARTSGINEQFF.